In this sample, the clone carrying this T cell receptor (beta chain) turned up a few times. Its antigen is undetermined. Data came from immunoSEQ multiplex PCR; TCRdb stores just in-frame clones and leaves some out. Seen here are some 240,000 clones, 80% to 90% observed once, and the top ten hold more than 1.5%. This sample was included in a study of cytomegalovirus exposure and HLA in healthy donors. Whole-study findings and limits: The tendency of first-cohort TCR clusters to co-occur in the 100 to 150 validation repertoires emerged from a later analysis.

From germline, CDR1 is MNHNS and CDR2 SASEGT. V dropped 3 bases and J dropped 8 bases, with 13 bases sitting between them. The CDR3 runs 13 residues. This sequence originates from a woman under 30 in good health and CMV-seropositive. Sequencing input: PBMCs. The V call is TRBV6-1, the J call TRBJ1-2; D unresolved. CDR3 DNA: TGTGCCAGCAGTGATCCGGGGTACACGGGCTACACCTTC. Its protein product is CASSDPGYTGYTF.